Described below is a single T cell receptor beta chain sequence and its context. Its antigen is unknown. The record originates from a study of brain T cells in children with intractable seizures. CDR1 and CDR2 from the germline V gene are SEHNR and FQNEAQ (reference sequence). This CDR3 region has 15 residues. V dropped 5 bases and J dropped 8 bases, with 21 bases sitting between them. Points from the study as a whole: Patients' HCMV serostatus was unknown; virus specificity rests on CDR3 similarity alone.

Time point reported: blood from clinic visit 5 months post-surgery; TSC patient then seizure free. Sequencing was limited to surgery cases with top T cell transcript signatures in brain tissue. Before surgery, patients took at least one anti-epileptic drug. Libraries were prepared by immunoSEQ multiplex PCR; TCRdb keeps only in-frame clonotypes and omits some of them. Here the sample spans 340,000 or so clones, roughly 93% being singletons. This chain links TRBV7-9 with TRBJ1-2, with D tentatively TRBD1 (5 bases). The receptor's source is a boy less than two years old with tuberous sclerosis and intractable seizures. The sequences come from peripheral blood, collected 5 to 6 months after surgery. CDR3 DNA sequence: TGTGCCAGCAGCCGCCCGCTCAACGGGGCGGAGGGCTACACCTTC. It codes for CASSRPLNGAEGYTF.